This TCR beta chain was identified during a study of blood T cell repertoires in COVID-19. Study overall: The analysed material was cDNA or gDNA that came from T cells, B-cell-depleted T cells, or PBMCs.

Per the germline V gene, CDR1 is MNHEY and CDR2 is SMNVEV (reference sequence). V lost 6 bases, J lost 8 bases, and 14 bases stayed unmatched. The CDR3 runs 15 residues. Assay used: immunoSEQ multiplex PCR; TCRdb lists only in-frame clones, some missing. The sample lists under 400,000 clones; over 85% were seen once. The source is a woman aged 55-75 years with COVID-19, enrolled during active disease. The chain has TRBV27 and TRBJ1-2; TRBD1 aligns across 8 bases. The sequencing input was peripheral blood. This CDR3 reads CASSYAGGPNFGYTF. In nucleotides, the CDR3 is TGTGCCAGCAGCTACGCAGGGGGCCCCAACTTCGGCTACACCTTC.